These 3 T cell receptor beta chains were sequenced from one sample in a study of T cells after yellow fever vaccination. TCRdb recomputed calls from the 5' RACE reads with MiXCR, one row per CDR3 protein. The repertoire holds roughly 120,000 distinct CDR3 sequences, about 7% seen once, with 2.7% in the top ten. The sequences come from CD4+ T cells sorted from PBMCs, collected around 45 days after the first yellow fever vaccination. These receptors came from a young man who received the YFV17D yellow fever vaccine.

This clonotype was picked up many times. The chain joins TRBV5-1 to TRBJ2-3; TRBD1 aligns across 7 bases. Trimming cost V 8 bases and J 5 bases; bases outside gene matches: 11. Germline loops: CDR1 SGHRS, CDR2 YFSETQ. The CDR3 runs 14 residues. The CDR3 nucleotides read TGCGCCAGTCGTTTCGGACAGGATGGAGATACGCAGTATTTT. Amino acids: CASRFGQDGDTQYF.

There are many counts of this clonotype. The chain employs TRBV5-8 and TRBJ1-5; unclear D gene. CDR1 and CDR2 (germline): SGHTS, YDEGEE. The CDR3 consists of 17 residues. V shed 6 bases and J shed 0 bases, with 19 bases lying between them. The CDR3 DNA sequence: TGTGCCAGCACCATGCCTGGATGGCCTTATAGCAATCAGCCCCAGCATTTT. Translation gives CASTMPGWPYSNQPQHF.

There are many counts of this clonotype. The rearrangement links TRBV10-3 to TRBJ2-1; D unresolved. The CDR3 loop spans 11 amino acids. V was pared by 6 bases and J by 9 bases, with 9 bases between. CDR1 is ENHRY and CDR2 is SYGVKD in the germline V gene. The CDR3 region has the DNA TGTGCCATCAGAGGAAGGTTTGAGCAGTTCTTC. Protein product: CAIRGRFEQFF.